This T cell receptor (beta chain) comes out of a study of shared clonotypes between healthy human individuals (dated by TCRdb to 2019 to 2021). Regarding the study in general: Three men and two women, aged 18 to 49 years, made up the cohort. Per donor, three plates each were used for CD4 naive and CD4 memory, two for CD8 naive, and one for CD8 memory. Blood TCR repertoires of about five healthy adults were deeply sequenced to estimate repertoire size and the extent of clonotype sharing between individuals. Different laboratories and diverse techniques were used to prepare libraries and sequence TCR repertoires, to increase sequencing depth and limit assay-specific biases. Leukapheresis yielded between about 0.8 and 9.5 billion PBMCs per donor. What the work shows at the level of the full study, not this receptor alone: Pairwise subsampling indicated that sequencing depth was expected to affect the degree of clonotype sharing among donors. Even with the large sequencing depth, rarefaction of the sorted-subset datasets indicated that sequencing was incomplete. Compared with non-shared clonotypes, clonotypes shared by all four sorted-subset donors had higher generation probabilities. When a few donors were compared, the shared fraction of clonotypes was about 5.5% for naive CD4, less than 4% for naive CD8, 2% to 2.5% for memory CD4, and 0.35% to 0.4% for memory CD8. Sampling was restricted to blood, and TCR repertoires in tissue are likely to differ from TCR repertoires in blood. Naive subsets generally had larger estimated clonotype richness than memory subsets did. The genetic and exposure-history diversity represented was limited by the small number of donors.

TCR CDR3 regions were amplified from genomic DNA by multiplex PCR using the deep immunoSEQ assay. For each cell subset, the extracted genomic DNA was distributed evenly across all wells of several immunoSEQ 96-well plates, and each plate served as one replicate. For sorted subsets, each replicate PCR was loaded with approximately 200 ng genomic DNA, equivalent to 32,000 or so T cell genomes. Purified libraries were quantified with a Qubit 3.0 fluorometer, sized on a Bioanalyzer 2100, and re-quantified with the KAPA Library Quantification kit. A separate single-read 150-cycle Illumina NextSeq 550 flow cell was used to sequence each immunoSEQ 96-well plate. The published analysis was carried out like this. The immunoSEQ output contained only junctional sequences without quality scores, so filtering could not match that applied to full-length reads. To assign V/J genes and CDR3, sequences were annotated against IMGT germline references using PyIR, a Python wrapper for IgBLAST v1.9. Any read was removed if the V/J assignment was weak (E-value above 1e-6), the CDR3 was missing, or the read contained stop codons, out-of-frame junctions, or ambiguous translated residues. V3J clonotypes were defined by identical inferred V gene, J gene, and CDR3 amino acid sequence. Percentage overlap between repertoires was calculated by dividing the number of shared unique clonotypes by the size of the smaller repertoire. RTK rarefaction, the Chao1 estimator, and Recon v2.1 estimates of unobserved clonotypes were used to assess repertoire richness. For all TCRbeta clonotypes obtained by the gDNA method from a few donors, generation probabilities were computed with OLGA. What TCRdb holds here is the immuneACCESS table cut down to in-frame rearrangements. Part of the clones is not present; checked against another copy, under half of the missing clones reflect an unresolved V gene, and the others are unexplained. The D gene and trimming were derived from the DNA, and the V and J assignments and clone size from that table. In all, the sample holds over a million clones, and roughly 96% of those were seen once. Roughly 1.2% of the sample belongs to the ten largest clones.

As for this clone: Its antigen has not been determined. Base qualities are missing; no much larger clone stands one base away.

The donors were healthy, HIV-negative adults with no recently reported acute infections or vaccinations. Every donor was a Caucasian adult residing in Nashville, Tennessee, USA. Magnetic negative selection was used to enrich CD4+ T cells, after which naive cells were positively selected on CD45RA and the negative fraction became the memory subset. Blood was collected by leukapheresis, and PBMCs were isolated by Ficoll-Histopaque density gradient centrifugation and then cryopreserved in liquid nitrogen vapor phase. Analytical flow cytometry was used to check the purity and quantity of each magnetically sorted T cell population. Genomic DNA was isolated from each sorted fraction and quantified by UV absorbance on a Nanodrop 2000c. The germline ends are 18 bases apart after V is trimmed by 0 bases and J by 5 bases. CDR1 SGDLS and CDR2 YYNGEE are derived from the germline V gene. Spanning cysteine to phenylalanine, the CDR3 consists of 17 amino acids. The CDR3 DNA has 51 bases and is translated from base 1.

The specimen was naive CD4+ T cells sorted from blood. Read against the paper, the sample's cell subset or site label means: CD45RA+ positively selected. The receptor's source is a man under 40 in good health. The chain couples TRBV9 to TRBJ1-5; the D gene cannot be named for sure. The CDR3 protein: CASSVGAQPPGYQPQHF. The nucleotide sequence reads as follows: TGTGCCAGCAGCGTAGGCGCGCAACCCCCTGGATATCAGCCCCAGCATTTT.